The 19 T cell receptor beta chains below were found in one sample sequenced in a study of blood T cell repertoires in COVID-19. Some clones are missing from TCRdb's copy, which holds only in-frame ones; the method was immunoSEQ multiplex PCR. This table holds about 220,000 clones, around 80% found once. Sequencing was performed on peripheral blood. These receptors originate from a man aged 45 to 65 with active or convalescent COVID-19.

This clone appeared a few times. This sequence joins TRBV6-2 or TRBV6-3 and TRBJ1-1; D not resolved. Trimming took off 0 bases at V and 1 base at J, with 6 bases between the two ends. The CDR3 consists of 14 residues. In germline, CDR1 is MNHEY, CDR2 SVGEGT. Here the CDR3 DNA reads TGTGCCAGCAGTTACTCGAACACGAACACTGAAGCTTTCTTT. This gives the protein CASSYSNTNTEAFF.

The CDR3: CASSQGQGPQETQYF. DNA of the CDR3: TGTGCCAGCAGCCAAGGACAGGGCCCTCAAGAGACCCAGTACTTC. The rearrangement links TRBV3-1 (or the pseudogene TRBV3-2) to TRBJ2-5, with 7 bases aligning to TRBD1. The trim removed 1 base at V and 2 bases at J, leaving 4 bases unmatched. The CDR3 is made up of 15 amino acids. Germline assignment: CDR1 LGHDT and CDR2 YNNKEL (reference sequence).

The rearrangement uses TRBV5-4 and TRBJ1-1; unclear D gene. This CDR3 is built from 15 residues. The germline V and J ends were trimmed by 4 bases and 1 base, with 14 bases remaining between them. From germline, CDR1 is SGHNT and CDR2 YYREEE (reference sequence). CDR3 sequence: CASSPVPGGNTEAFF. In DNA form, the CDR3 reads TGTGCCAGCAGCCCGGTACCAGGTGGGAACACTGAAGCTTTCTTT.

This chain uses TRBV5-1 with TRBJ2-2, with D possibly matching TRBD2 (7 bases). The length of the CDR3 is 18 residues. Trimming stripped 7 bases from V and 4 bases from J, with 26 bases between. CDR1 and CDR2 from the germline V gene are SGHRS and YFSETQ. The CDR3 coding sequence is TGCGCCAGCTCCCGAACCGACCGGGCGGGGGCCGGCACCGGGGAGCTGTTTTTT. Amino acids: CASSRTDRAGAGTGELFF.

The chain carries TRBV18 and TRBJ2-7, with TRBD1 matching over 8 bases. The V segment lost 1 base and the J segment 6 bases; nucleotides outside the gene matches: 5. In germline, CDR1 is KGHSH, CDR2 LQKENI. The CDR3 runs to 14 residues. CDR3 region: CASSPQAGGFEQYV. The DNA of the CDR3 is TGTGCCAGCTCACCACAGGCAGGGGGCTTCGAGCAGTACGTC.

The chain uses TRBV19 and TRBJ2-7; weak D call: TRBD2 (6 bases). The V end lost 7 bases, the J end lost 7 bases, and 20 bases lay between the germline ends. The CDR3 is made up of 14 amino acids. The germline gives CDR1 LNHDA, CDR2 SQIVND (reference sequence). CDR3 in DNA: TGTGCCAGTATCGCGAGAGGGGAGGTGAGAGAGCAGTACGTC. Translated: CASIARGEVREQYV.

The chain recombines TRBV7-9 with TRBJ2-1, with a weak D call TRBD1 (6 bases). The CDR3 extends over 15 amino acids. Trimming took off 3 bases at V and 6 bases at J, with 15 bases between the two ends. Germline V lookup: CDR1 SEHNR, CDR2 FQNEAQ (reference sequence). CDR3: CASSFAQGELNEQFF. The CDR3 bases are TGTGCCAGCAGCTTCGCACAGGGCGAACTCAATGAGCAGTTCTTC.

The chain is built from TRBV2 and TRBJ1-4; 7 nucleotides match TRBD1. The V gene's germline CDR1 is SNHLY and CDR2 FYNNEI. The ends lost 3 bases at V and 10 bases at J; junction bases unmatched: 11. The CDR3 is made up of 15 amino acids. CDR3 residues: CASSDEGAGFGKLFF. The CDR3 DNA is TGTGCCAGCAGTGATGAGGGGGCAGGTTTCGGAAAACTGTTTTTT. Full variable domain (remainder filled in from reference TRBV2 and TRBJ1-4): EPEVTQTPSHQVTQMGQEVILRCVPISNHLYFYWYRQILGQKVEFLVSFYNNEISEKSEIFDDQFSVERPDGSNFTLKIRSTKLEDSAMYFCASSDEGAGFGKLFFGSGTQLSVL.

The V call is TRBV28, the J call TRBJ1-2; a possible D gene is TRBD1 (5 bases). The CDR3 length is 16 residues. Trimming removed 4 bases at V and 1 base at J, with 16 bases between. The germline V gene has CDR1 MDHEN and CDR2 SYDVKM. The CDR3 loop reads CASSSPGQGLNYGYTF. The CDR3 DNA is TGTGCCAGCAGTTCGCCTGGGCAGGGACTTAACTATGGCTACACCTTC.

The rearrangement links TRBV2 to TRBJ1-5, with D possibly being TRBD1 (6 bases). Germline CDR1 and CDR2: SNHLY and FYNNEI. Deletions cut 4 bases from V and 7 bases from J, with 20 bases between. The CDR3 totals 16 residues. In DNA, the CDR3 is TGTGCCAGCAGTGGAGCTTTGGGACACCTAGAACAGCCCCAGCATTTT. Translation: CASSGALGHLEQPQHF.

The CDR3 protein is CASSLAGQVYGYTF. Here the CDR3 DNA reads TGTGCCAGCAGCTTAGCTGGACAGGTCTATGGCTACACCTTC. The J gene is TRBJ1-2, the V gene TRBV7-9, with TRBD1 matching 7 bases. Germline V lookup: CDR1 SEHNR, CDR2 FQNEAQ (reference sequence). The CDR3 is made up of 14 amino acids. With V trimmed by 0 bases and J by 4 bases, 2 bases remained unmatched.

The chain links TRBV5-4 to TRBJ1-3; 7 nucleotides align to TRBD1. J was trimmed by 0 bases and V by 4 bases; bases with no gene match: 4. CDR3 length equals 15 residues. In germline, CDR1 is SGHNT, CDR2 YYREEE (reference sequence). CDR3 protein: CASSPDRASGNTIYF. CDR3 in DNA: TGTGCCAGCAGCCCAGACAGGGCCTCTGGAAACACCATATATTTT.

The chain combines TRBV5-5 with TRBJ1-2, with 10 nucleotides matching TRBD1. Germline CDR1 and CDR2: SGHKS and YYEKEE (reference sequence). Trimming removed 0 bases from V and 8 bases from J; junction bases left unmatched: 4. This CDR3 has 14 amino acids. CDR3 loop: CASSLGGQGHGYTF. The DNA for the CDR3 is TGTGCCAGCAGCTTGGGGGGACAGGGGCACGGCTACACCTTC.

The CDR3 DNA follows: TGTGCCAGCAGCGTTCGGACAGGCGGCATTCAGTACTTC. Its protein is CASSVRTGGIQYF. The chain carries TRBV7-2 and TRBJ2-4, with 7 positions matching TRBD1. This CDR3 contains 13 residues. Germline V CDR1 and CDR2: SGHTA, FQGNSA. The V segment lost 5 bases and the J segment 9 bases; nucleotides outside the gene matches: 7.

The rearrangement joins TRBV18 to TRBJ1-6; weak D call: TRBD1 (5 bases). Trimming cost V 3 bases and J 10 bases, with 16 bases left between them. The germline V gene has CDR1 KGHSH and CDR2 LQKENI. The CDR3 sequence is 15 residues long. The CDR3 bases are TGTGCCAGCTCACCGACTGCAGGGTTGGGATCACCCCTCCACTTT. Encoded protein: CASSPTAGLGSPLHF.

In this sample, this clone turned up a few times. The chain employs TRBV19 and TRBJ1-1, with D unclear. CDR1 is LNHDA, CDR2 SQIVND, per germline (reference sequence). V was clipped by 6 bases and J by 7 bases, with 9 bases between them. The CDR3 length is 11 residues. The CDR3 coding sequence is TGTGCCAGTAGCTTTGGCCTTGAAGCTTTCTTT. Residues: CASSFGLEAFF.

The chain combines TRBV4-3 with TRBJ1-1; D remains unclear. The germline V and J ends were trimmed by 3 bases and 1 base, with 9 bases remaining between them. The CDR3 is 14 amino acids. Germline V gene lookup returns CDR1 LGHNA and CDR2 YSLEER. DNA for the CDR3: TGCGCCAGCAGCCAGATGGCTGCGAACACTGAAGCTTTCTTT. It translates to CASSQMAANTEAFF.

J is TRBJ1-1 and V is TRBV5-1; D not certain. The CDR3 contains 13 residues. Germline CDR1 reads SGHRS; CDR2 reads YFSETQ. Trimming took 4 bases from V and 4 from J, leaving 11 bases between them. The chain's CDR3 is CASSPSLSTEAFF. CDR3 DNA sequence: TGCGCCAGCAGCCCTTCTTTGAGCACTGAAGCTTTCTTT.

The CDR3 reads CATQKGPDNSPLHF. As DNA, the CDR3 is TGTGCCACCCAAAAGGGGCCCGATAATTCACCCCTCCACTTT. The J gene is TRBJ1-6, the V gene TRBV15; tentative D call: TRBD1 (5 bases). The germline V gene has CDR1 LNHNV and CDR2 YYDKDF (reference sequence). The CDR3 is made up of 14 amino acids. The V gene lost 8 bases and the J gene lost 5 bases, with 13 bases spanning the gap.